This T cell receptor beta chain was profiled in a study of shared clonotypes between healthy human individuals. Findings of the study overall: Richness estimates generally favored naive over memory subsets. Tissue TCR repertoires likely differ from these blood-only repertoires. With a handful of donors compared, 5% to 5.5% of naive CD4 clonotypes were shared.

Terminally differentiated effector memory CD45RA+ cells were left out of the naive CD8 fraction, which was CD45RO-negative and positively selected for CCR7. Original processing methods: Filtering differed for immunoSEQ, which gave only junction sequences without quality scores. Libraries were prepared by immunoSEQ multiplex PCR; TCRdb keeps only in-frame clonotypes and omits some of them. Clonal size and the V and J genes are those of that table, whereas D and trimming came from the DNA. The table includes around 600,000 clones, roughly 98% detected once. In the case of this clone: Its antigen is as yet unknown. The sample carries other DNA sequences with the same CDR3.

This sequence originates from a man aged 30 to 39 in good health. Sequencing used naive CD8+ T cells sorted from blood.

CDR3 residues: CASRRGSSYEQYF. In nucleotides, the CDR3 is TGTGCCAGCAGACGGGGGAGCTCCTACGAGCAGTACTTC. J is TRBJ2-7 and V is TRBV27, with a possible D match to TRBD2 (6 bases). The CDR3 totals 13 residues. The germline CDR1 and CDR2 sequences are MNHEY and SMNVEV (reference sequence). V dropped 6 bases and J dropped 0 bases, with 9 bases sitting between them.